The entry below gives a single TCR beta chain sequence along with its context. This record comes from a study of blood T cell repertoires in COVID-19. At the level of the study: Both acute and convalescent COVID-19 samples were obtained from the United States, Italy and Spain. From T cells, B-cell-depleted T cells, or PBMCs came the material, which was cDNA or gDNA.

In the study's own analysis: Reference gene primer amplification gave estimated nucleated cell counts. Libraries were prepared by immunoSEQ multiplex PCR; TCRdb keeps only in-frame clonotypes and omits some of them. V and J calls and clone size come straight from that table; D and trimming were deduced from the DNA. The sample holds some 110,000 clones, approximately 82% seen once. V dropped 3 bases and J dropped 5 bases, with 10 bases sitting between them. The CDR3 is 14 amino acids. Germline loops: CDR1 LNHDA, CDR2 SQIVND (reference sequence). The origin of this receptor is a man aged 65 to 79 with active or convalescent COVID-19. V and J are TRBV19 and TRBJ1-4, with unresolved D. The source material was peripheral blood. The CDR3 loop reads CASSMGRGNEKLFF. CDR3 DNA sequence: TGTGCCAGTAGTATGGGGAGAGGGAATGAAAAACTGTTTTTT.